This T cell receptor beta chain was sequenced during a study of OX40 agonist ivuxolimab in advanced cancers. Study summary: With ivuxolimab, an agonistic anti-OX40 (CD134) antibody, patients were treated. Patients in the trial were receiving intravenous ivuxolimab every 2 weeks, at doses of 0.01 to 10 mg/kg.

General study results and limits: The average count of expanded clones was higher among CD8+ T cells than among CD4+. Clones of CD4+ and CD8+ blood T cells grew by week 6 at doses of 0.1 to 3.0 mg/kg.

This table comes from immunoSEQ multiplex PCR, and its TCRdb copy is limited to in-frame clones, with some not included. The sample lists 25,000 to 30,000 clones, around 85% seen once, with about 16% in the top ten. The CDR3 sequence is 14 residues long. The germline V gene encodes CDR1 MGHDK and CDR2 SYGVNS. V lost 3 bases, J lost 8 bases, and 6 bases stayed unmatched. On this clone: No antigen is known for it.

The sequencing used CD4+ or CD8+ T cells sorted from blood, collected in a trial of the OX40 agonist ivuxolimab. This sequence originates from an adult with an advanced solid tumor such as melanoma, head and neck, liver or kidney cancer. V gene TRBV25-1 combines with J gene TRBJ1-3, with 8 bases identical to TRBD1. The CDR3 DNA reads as TGTGCCAGCAGTGACAGGGGGCGTATAGACACCATATATTTT. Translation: CASSDRGRIDTIYF. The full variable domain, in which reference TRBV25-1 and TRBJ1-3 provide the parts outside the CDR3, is EADIYQTPRYLVIGTGKKITLECSQTMGHDKMYWYQQDPGMELHLIHYSYGVNSTEKGDLSSESTVSRIRTEHFPLTLESARPSHTSQYLCASSDRGRIDTIYFGEGSWLTVV.